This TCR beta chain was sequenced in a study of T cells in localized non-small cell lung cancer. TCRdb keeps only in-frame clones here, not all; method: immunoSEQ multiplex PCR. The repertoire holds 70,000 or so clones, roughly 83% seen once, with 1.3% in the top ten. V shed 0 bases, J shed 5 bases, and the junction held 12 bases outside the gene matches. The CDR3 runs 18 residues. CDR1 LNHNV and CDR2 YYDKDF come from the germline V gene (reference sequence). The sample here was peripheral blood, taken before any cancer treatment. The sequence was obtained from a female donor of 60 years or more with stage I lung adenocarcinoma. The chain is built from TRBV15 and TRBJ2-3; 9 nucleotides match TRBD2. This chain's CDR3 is CATSRDLASGGLLDTQYF. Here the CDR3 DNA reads TGTGCCACCAGCAGAGATCTAGCGAGCGGGGGGCTCCTAGATACGCAGTATTTT.